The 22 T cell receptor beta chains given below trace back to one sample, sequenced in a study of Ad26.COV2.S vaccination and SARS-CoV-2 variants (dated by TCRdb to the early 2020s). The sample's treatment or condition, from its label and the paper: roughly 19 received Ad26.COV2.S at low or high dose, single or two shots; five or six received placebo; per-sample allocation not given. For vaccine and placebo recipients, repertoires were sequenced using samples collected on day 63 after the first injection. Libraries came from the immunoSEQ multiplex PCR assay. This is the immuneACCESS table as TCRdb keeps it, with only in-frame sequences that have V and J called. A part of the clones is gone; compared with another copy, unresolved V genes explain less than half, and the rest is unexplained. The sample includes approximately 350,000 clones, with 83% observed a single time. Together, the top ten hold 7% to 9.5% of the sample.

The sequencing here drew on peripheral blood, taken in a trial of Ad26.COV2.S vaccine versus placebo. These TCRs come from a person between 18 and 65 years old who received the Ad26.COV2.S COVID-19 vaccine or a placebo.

The CDR3 region has the DNA TGTGCCAGCAGTTTAAGCGGGAGGGCCGATGAGCAGTTCTTC. It is translated as CASSLSGRADEQFF. This chain joins TRBV28 and TRBJ2-1; 10 nucleotides match TRBD2. The CDR3 loop spans 14 amino acids. The germline V gene has CDR1 MDHEN and CDR2 SYDVKM. The ends lost 2 bases at V and 8 bases at J; junction bases unmatched: 3.

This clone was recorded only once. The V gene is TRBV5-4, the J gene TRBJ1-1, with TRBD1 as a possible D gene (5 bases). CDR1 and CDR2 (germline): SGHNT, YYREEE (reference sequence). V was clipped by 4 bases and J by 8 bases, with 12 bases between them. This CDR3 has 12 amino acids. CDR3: CASSGDSGEAFF. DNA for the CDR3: TGTGCCAGCAGCGGCGACAGCGGGGAAGCTTTCTTT.

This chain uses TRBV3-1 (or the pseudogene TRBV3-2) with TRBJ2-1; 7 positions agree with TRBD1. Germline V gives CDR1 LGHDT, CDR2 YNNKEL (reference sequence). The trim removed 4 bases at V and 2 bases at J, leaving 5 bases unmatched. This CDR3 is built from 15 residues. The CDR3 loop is CASSRPGQPYNEQFF. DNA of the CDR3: TGTGCCAGCAGCCGACCGGGACAGCCCTACAATGAGCAGTTCTTC.

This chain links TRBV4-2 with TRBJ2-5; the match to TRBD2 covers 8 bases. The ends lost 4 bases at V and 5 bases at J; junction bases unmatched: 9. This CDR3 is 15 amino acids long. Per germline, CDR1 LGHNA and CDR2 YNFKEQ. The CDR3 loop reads CASSPVVAGSETQYF. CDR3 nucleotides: TGTGCCAGCAGCCCTGTAGTAGCGGGGTCTGAGACCCAGTACTTC.

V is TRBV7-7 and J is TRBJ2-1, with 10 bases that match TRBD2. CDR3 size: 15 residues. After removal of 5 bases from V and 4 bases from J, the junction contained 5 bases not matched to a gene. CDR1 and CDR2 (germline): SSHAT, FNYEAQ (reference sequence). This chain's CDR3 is CASSAGTSVYNEQFF. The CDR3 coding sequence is TGTGCCAGCAGCGCCGGGACTAGCGTGTACAATGAGCAGTTCTTC.

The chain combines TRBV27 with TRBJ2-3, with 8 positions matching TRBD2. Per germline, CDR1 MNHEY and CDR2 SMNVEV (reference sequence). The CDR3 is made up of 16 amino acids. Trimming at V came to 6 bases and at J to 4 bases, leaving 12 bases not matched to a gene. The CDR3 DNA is TGTGCCAGCAGGGGGGGAGAAACTAGCGGCGCAGATACGCAGTATTTT. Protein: CASRGGETSGADTQYF.

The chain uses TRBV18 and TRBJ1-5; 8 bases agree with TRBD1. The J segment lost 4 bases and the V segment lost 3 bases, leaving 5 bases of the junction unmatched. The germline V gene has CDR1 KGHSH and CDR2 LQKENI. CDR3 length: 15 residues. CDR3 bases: TGTGCCAGCTCACCTCGGACAGGGCTAAATCAGCCCCAGCATTTT. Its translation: CASSPRTGLNQPQHF.

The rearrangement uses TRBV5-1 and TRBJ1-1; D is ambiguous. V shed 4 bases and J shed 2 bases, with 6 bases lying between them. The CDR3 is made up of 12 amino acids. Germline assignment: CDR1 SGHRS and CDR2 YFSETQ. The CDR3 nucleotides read TGCGCCAGCAGCCGGGGAAACACTGAAGCTTTCTTT. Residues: CASSRGNTEAFF. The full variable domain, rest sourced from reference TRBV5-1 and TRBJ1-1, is KAGVTQTPRYLIKTRGQQVTLSCSPISGHRSVSWYQQTPGQGLQFLFEYFSETQRNKGNFPGRFSGRQFSNSRSEMNVSTLELGDSALYLCASSRGNTEAFFGQGTRLTVV.

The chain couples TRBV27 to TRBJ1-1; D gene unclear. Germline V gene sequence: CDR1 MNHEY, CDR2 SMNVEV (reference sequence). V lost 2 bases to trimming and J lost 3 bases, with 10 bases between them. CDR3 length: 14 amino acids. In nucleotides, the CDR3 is TGTGCCAGCAGTTTAACCAGGAAGGACACTGAAGCTTTCTTT. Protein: CASSLTRKDTEAFF.

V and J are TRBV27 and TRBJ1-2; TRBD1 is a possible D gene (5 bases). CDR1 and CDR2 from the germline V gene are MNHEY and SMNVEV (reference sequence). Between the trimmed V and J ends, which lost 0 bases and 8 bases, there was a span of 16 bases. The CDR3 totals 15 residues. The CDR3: CASSLSGVGGYGYTF. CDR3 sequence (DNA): TGTGCCAGCAGTTTATCGGGGGTCGGCGGGTACGGCTACACCTTC.

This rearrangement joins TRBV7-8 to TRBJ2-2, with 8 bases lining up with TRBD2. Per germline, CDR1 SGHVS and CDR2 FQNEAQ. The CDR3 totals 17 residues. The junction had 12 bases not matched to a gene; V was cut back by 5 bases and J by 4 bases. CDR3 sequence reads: CASSTLLAVGVTGELFF. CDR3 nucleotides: TGTGCCAGCAGCACTCTACTAGCGGTGGGGGTCACCGGGGAGCTGTTTTTT. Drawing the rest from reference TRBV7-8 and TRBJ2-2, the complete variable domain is GAGVSQSPRYKVAKRGQDVALRCDPISGHVSLFWYQQALGQGPEFLTYFQNEAQLDKSGLPSDRFFAERPEGSVSTLKIQRTQQEDSAVYLCASSTLLAVGVTGELFFGEGSRLTVL.

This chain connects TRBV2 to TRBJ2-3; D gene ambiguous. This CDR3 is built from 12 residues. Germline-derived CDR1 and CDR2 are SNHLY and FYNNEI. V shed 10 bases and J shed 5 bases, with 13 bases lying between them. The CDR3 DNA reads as TGTGCCACCAAGTACTGGGGAGATACGCAGTATTTT. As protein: CATKYWGDTQYF.

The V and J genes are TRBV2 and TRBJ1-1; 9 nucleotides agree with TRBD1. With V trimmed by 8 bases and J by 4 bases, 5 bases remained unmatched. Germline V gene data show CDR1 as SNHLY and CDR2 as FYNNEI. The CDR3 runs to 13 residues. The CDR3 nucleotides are TGTGCCAGCGCACAGGACAGGGGCACTGAAGCTTTCTTT. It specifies CASAQDRGTEAFF.

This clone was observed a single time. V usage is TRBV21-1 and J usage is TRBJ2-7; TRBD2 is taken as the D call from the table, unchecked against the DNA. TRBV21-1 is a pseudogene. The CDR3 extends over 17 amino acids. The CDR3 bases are TGTGCCAGCAGCAAAGGCCTTGGCGGGACCAACTCCTACGAGCAGTACTTC. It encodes CASSKGLGGTNSYEQYF.

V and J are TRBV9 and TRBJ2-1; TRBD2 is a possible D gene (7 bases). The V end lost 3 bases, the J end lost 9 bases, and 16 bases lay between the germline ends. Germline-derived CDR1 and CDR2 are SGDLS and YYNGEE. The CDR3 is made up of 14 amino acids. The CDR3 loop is CASSGGGGLGEQFF. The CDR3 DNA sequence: TGTGCCAGCAGCGGAGGGGGGGGCCTCGGTGAGCAGTTCTTC.

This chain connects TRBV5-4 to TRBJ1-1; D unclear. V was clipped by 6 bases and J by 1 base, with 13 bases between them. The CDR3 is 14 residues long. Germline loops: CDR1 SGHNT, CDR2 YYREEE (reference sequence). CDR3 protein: CASTRRPTNTEAFF. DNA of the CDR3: TGTGCCAGCACCCGGAGGCCCACGAACACTGAAGCTTTCTTT.

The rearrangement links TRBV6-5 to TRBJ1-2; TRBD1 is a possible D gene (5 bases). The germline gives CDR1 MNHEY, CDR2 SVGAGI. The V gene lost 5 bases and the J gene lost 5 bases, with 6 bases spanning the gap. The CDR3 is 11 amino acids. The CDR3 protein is CASSRGYGYTF. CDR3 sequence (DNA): TGTGCCAGCAGTAGGGGATATGGCTACACCTTC.

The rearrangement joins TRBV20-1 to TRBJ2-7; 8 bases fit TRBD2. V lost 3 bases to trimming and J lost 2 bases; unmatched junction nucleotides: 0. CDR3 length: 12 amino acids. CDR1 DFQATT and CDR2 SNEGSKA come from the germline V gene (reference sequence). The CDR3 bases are TGCAGTGCTAGTAGCGGGGCCTACGAGCAGTACTTC. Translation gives CSASSGAYEQYF.

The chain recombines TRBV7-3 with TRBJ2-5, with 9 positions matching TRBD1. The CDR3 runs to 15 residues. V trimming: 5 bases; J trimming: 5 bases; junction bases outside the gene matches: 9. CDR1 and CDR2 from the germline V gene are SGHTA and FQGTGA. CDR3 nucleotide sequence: TGTGCCAGCAGCCGCCGGGACAGGGAACGGGAGACCCAGTACTTC. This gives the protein CASSRRDRERETQYF.

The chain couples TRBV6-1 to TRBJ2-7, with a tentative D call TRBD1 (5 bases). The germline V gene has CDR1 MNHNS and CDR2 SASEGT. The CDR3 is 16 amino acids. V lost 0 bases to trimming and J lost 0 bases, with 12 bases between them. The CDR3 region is CASSEAFPGASYEQYF. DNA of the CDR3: TGTGCCAGCAGTGAAGCCTTTCCTGGGGCCTCCTACGAGCAGTACTTC.

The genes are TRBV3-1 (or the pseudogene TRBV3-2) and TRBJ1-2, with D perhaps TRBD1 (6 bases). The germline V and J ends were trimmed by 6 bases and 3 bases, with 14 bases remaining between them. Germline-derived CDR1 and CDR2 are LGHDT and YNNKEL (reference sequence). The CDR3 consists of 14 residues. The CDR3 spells CASSKGGTYYGYTF. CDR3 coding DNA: TGTGCCAGCAGTAAGGGAGGGACATACTATGGCTACACCTTC.

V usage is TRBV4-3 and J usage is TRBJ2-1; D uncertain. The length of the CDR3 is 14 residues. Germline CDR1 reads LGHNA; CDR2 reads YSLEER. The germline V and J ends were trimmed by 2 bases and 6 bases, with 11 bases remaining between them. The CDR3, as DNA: TGCGCCAGCAGCCAACAGGCATTGGGCAATGAGCAGTTCTTC. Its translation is CASSQQALGNEQFF.